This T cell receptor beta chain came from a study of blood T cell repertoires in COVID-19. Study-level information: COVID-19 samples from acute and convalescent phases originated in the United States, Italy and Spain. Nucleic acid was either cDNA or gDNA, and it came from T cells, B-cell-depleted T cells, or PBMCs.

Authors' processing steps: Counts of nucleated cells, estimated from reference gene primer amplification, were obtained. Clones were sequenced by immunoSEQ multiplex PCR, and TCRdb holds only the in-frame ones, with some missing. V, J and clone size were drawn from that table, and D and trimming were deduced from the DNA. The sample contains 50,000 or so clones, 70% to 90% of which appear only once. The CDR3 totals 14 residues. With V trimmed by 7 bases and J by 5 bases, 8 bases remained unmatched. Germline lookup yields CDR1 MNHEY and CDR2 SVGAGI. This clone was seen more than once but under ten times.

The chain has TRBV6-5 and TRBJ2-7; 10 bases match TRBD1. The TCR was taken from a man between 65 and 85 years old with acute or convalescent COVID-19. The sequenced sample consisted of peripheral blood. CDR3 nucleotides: TGTGCCAGCACCAAGGGACAGGGGTCCCACGAGCAGTACGTC. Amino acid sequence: CASTKGQGSHEQYV.